This T cell receptor (beta chain) stems from a study of OX40 agonist ivuxolimab in advanced cancers. Study overall: It was ivuxolimab, an agonistic anti-OX40 (CD134) antibody, that patients were treated with. Patients achieving partial responses numbered three: one hepatocellular carcinoma case and two cutaneous melanoma cases.

This clone was counted a few times. V shed 8 bases and J 3 bases; nucleotides not matched to a gene: 3. This CDR3 spans 12 amino acids. Germline V gene data show CDR1 as GTSNPN and CDR2 as SVGIG (reference sequence). Some clones are missing from TCRdb's copy, which holds only in-frame ones; the method was immunoSEQ multiplex PCR. The sample has about 83,000 clones; around nine tenths are singletons. Blood got drawn at baseline, again on cycle 4 day 1, and then on cycle 7 day 1. The chain has TRBV30 and TRBJ2-2; 7 bases are a match to TRBD1. The sample in question was CD4+ or CD8+ T cells sorted from blood, obtained in a trial of the OX40 agonist ivuxolimab. The source is an adult with an advanced solid tumor such as melanoma, head and neck, liver or kidney cancer. In nucleotides, the CDR3 is TGTGCCAGACAGGGACACACCGGGGAGCTGTTTTTT. This encodes CARQGHTGELFF.